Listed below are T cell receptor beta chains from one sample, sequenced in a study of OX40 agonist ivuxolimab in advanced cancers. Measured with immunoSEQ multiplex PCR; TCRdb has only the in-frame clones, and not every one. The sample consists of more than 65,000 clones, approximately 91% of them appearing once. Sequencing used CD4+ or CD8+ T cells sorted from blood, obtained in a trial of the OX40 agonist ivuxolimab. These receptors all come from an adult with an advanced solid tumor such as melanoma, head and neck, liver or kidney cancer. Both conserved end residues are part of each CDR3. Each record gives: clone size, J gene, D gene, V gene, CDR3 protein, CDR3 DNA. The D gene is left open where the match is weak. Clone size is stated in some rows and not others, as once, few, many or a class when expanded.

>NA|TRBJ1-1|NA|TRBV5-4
CASSLRQAGNTEAFF
TGTGCCAGCAGCTTGCGTCAGGCGGGGAACACTGAAGCTTTCTTT
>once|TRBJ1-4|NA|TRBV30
CAWRARGIEKLFF
TGTGCCTGGAGGGCGAGGGGAATCGAAAAACTGTTTTTT
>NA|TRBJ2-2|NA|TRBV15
CATSRDYPGGAGELFF
TGTGCCACCAGCAGAGATTACCCAGGGGGGGCCGGGGAGCTGTTTTTT
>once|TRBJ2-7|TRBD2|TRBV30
CAWSTSGTSGIIQPYEQYF
TGTGCCTGGAGTACTTCGGGGACTAGCGGAATAATTCAGCCCTACGAGCAGTACTTC
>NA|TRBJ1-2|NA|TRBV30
CAWSPTRRYGYTF
TGTGCCTGGAGCCCGACCCGACGCTATGGCTACACCTTC
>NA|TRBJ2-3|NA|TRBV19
CASSLRDAQTDTQYF
TGTGCCAGTAGTCTCCGGGACGCTCAAACAGATACGCAGTATTTT
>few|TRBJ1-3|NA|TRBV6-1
CASSDQYAGGNTIYF
TGTGCCAGCAGTGACCAGTATGCAGGGGGAAACACCATATATTTT
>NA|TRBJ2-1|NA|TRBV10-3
CAISEVYNEQFF
TGTGCCATCAGCGAAGTCTACAATGAGCAGTTCTTC
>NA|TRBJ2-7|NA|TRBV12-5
CASGRHVLPYEQYF
TGTGCTAGTGGCCGTCATGTGCTTCCCTACGAGCAGTACTTC
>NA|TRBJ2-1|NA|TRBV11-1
CASGGIGEQFF
TGTGCCAGTGGGGGGATTGGCGAGCAGTTCTTC
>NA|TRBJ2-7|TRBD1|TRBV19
CATAGQGQYEQYF
TGTGCCACCGCCGGACAGGGCCAATACGAGCAGTACTTC
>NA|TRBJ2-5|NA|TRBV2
CASRKTETGWTQYF
TGTGCCAGCAGGAAGACAGAGACGGGGTGGACCCAGTACTTC
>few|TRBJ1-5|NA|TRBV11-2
CASSPSGGGDQPQHF
TGTGCCAGCAGCCCGTCTGGGGGCGGAGATCAGCCCCAGCATTTT
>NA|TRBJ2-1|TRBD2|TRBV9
CASSVEPSGVIGWDNEQFF
TGTGCCAGCAGCGTAGAACCTAGCGGTGTAATTGGATGGGACAATGAGCAGTTCTTC
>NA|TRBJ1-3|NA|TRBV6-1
CASSLTGSGNTIYF
TGTGCCAGCAGTTTAACAGGGTCCGGAAACACCATATATTTT
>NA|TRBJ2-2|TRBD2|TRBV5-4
CASSSKTSGSKTGELFF
TGTGCCAGCAGCTCCAAAACTAGCGGGAGTAAGACCGGGGAGCTGTTTTTT
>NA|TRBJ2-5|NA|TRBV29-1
CSAAGSGETQYF
TGCAGCGCAGCAGGGTCCGGGGAGACCCAGTACTTC
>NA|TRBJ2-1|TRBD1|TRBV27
CASSPRQGINEQFF
TGTGCCAGCAGTCCGCGACAGGGGATAAATGAGCAGTTCTTC
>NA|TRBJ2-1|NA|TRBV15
CATSSGRGRNEQFF
TGTGCCACCAGCAGCGGGAGAGGCCGCAATGAGCAGTTCTTC
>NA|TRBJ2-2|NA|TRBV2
CASSPRQLTGELFF
TGTGCCAGCTCCCCGAGACAGCTCACCGGGGAGCTGTTTTTT
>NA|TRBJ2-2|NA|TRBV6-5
CASSLDGLPTGELFF
TGTGCCAGCAGTTTGGACGGACTCCCCACCGGGGAGCTGTTTTTT
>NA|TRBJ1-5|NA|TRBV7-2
CASSTGPPGSGNQPQHF
TGTGCCAGCAGCACCGGACCGCCCGGATCAGGCAATCAGCCCCAGCATTTT
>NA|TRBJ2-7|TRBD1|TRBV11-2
CASRLTGAYEQYF
TGTGCCAGCAGGCTGACAGGGGCCTACGAGCAGTACTTC
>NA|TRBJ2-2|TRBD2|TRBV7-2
CASSFLPGLAGTGELFF
TGTGCCAGCAGCTTCCTACCGGGACTAGCGGGCACCGGGGAGCTGTTTTTT
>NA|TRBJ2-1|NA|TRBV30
CAWSQSTGYNEQFF
TGTGCCTGGAGTCAGTCAACGGGATACAATGAGCAGTTCTTC
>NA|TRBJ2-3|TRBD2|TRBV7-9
CASSPRGSGRGTDTQYF
TGTGCCAGCAGCCCCCGAGGGAGCGGGAGGGGGACAGATACGCAGTATTTT
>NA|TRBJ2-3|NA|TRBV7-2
CASSPRRAYLTDTQYF
TGTGCCAGCAGCCCGAGAAGGGCATATCTCACAGATACGCAGTATTTT
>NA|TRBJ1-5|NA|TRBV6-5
CASSRFQETNQPQHF
TGTGCCAGCAGTAGATTTCAGGAAACCAATCAGCCCCAGCATTTT
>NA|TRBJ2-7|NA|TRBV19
CASSIERASYEQYF
TGTGCCAGTAGTATAGAAAGAGCCTCCTACGAGCAGTACTTC
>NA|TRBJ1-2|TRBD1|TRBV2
CASAEEGANYGYTF
TGTGCCAGCGCAGAAGAGGGGGCAAACTATGGCTACACCTTC
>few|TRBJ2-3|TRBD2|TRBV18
CASSGLAGGPDTQYF
TGTGCCAGCTCAGGACTAGCGGGAGGGCCTGATACGCAGTATTTT
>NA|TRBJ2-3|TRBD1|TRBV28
CASRSDRATSTDTQYF
TGTGCCAGCAGATCGGACAGGGCCACTAGCACAGATACGCAGTATTTT
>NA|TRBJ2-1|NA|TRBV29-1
CSVAPDLSYNEQFF
TGCAGCGTTGCTCCGGACCTATCCTACAATGAGCAGTTCTTC
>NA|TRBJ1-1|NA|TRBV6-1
CASSGKQAANTEAFF
TGTGCCAGCAGCGGAAAACAGGCCGCGAACACTGAAGCTTTCTTT
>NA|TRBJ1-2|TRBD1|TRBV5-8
CASSEDKGAGGYTF
TGTGCCAGCAGCGAGGACAAGGGGGCCGGAGGCTACACCTTC
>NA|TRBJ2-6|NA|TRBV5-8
CASRQDGYSGANVLTF
TGTGCCAGCAGACAGGACGGTTACTCTGGGGCCAACGTCCTGACTTTC
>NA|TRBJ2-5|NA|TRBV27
CASSGIGAEQETQYF
TGTGCCAGCAGCGGAATCGGGGCAGAACAAGAGACCCAGTACTTC
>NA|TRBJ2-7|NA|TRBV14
CASSPSGFGRTYEQYF
TGTGCCAGCAGCCCGTCTGGATTCGGGAGAACCTACGAGCAGTACTTC
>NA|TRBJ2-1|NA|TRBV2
CASKVGSGSSYNEQFF
TGTGCCAGCAAGGTGGGGAGCGGCAGCTCCTACAATGAGCAGTTCTTC
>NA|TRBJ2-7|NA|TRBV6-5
CASSYQGWYEQYF
TGTGCCAGCAGTTACCAGGGATGGTACGAGCAGTACTTC
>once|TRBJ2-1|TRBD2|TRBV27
CASSTITSGIGNEQFF
TGTGCCAGCAGTACCATCACTAGCGGGATTGGTAATGAGCAGTTCTTC
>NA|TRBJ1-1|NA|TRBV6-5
CASRTIGRGRTEAFF
TGTGCCAGCAGGACTATCGGACGGGGGCGGACTGAAGCTTTCTTT
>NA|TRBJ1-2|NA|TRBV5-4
CASSWGLRDYGYTF
TGTGCCAGCAGCTGGGGACTCCGTGACTATGGCTACACCTTC
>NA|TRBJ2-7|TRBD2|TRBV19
CASSIGASGRSEQYF
TGTGCCAGTAGTATCGGGGCTAGCGGGAGGTCCGAGCAGTACTTC
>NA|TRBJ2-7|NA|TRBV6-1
CASSARAVREQYF
TGTGCCAGCAGTGCCAGGGCTGTACGGGAGCAGTACTTC
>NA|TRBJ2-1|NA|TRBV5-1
CASSLVQVWDEQFF
TGCGCCAGCAGCTTGGTACAGGTCTGGGATGAGCAGTTCTTC